The table lists the clone carrying this T cell receptor (beta chain) with a few counts. Its specificity is unknown. This sample is part of a study of shared clonotypes between healthy human individuals. Study-wide results and limits: Generation of non-shared clonotypes was less probable than generation of clonotypes shared by all four donors. The researchers took only blood, and tissue repertoires probably look different.

The protocol was immunoSEQ multiplex PCR, while the TCRdb copy is restricted to in-frame clones and leaves out a portion. The sample shows about 330,000 clones, roughly 84% of them seen only once. The CDR3 covers 18 residues. V lost 1 base, J lost 2 bases, and 11 bases stayed unmatched. Germline V gene lookup returns CDR1 MGHDK and CDR2 SYGVNS. The gene calls are TRBV25-1 and TRBJ1-3; 7 nucleotides line up with TRBD1. This receptor was obtained from a man younger than 30 in good health. The specimen was memory CD8+ T cells sorted from blood. Subset: CD45RO+ cells pooled with CCR7-negative TemRA cells. CDR3 protein: CASSESRTLGQAGNTIYF. DNA for the CDR3: TGTGCCAGCAGTGAATCCAGGACCTTAGGACAGGCTGGAAACACCATATATTTT.